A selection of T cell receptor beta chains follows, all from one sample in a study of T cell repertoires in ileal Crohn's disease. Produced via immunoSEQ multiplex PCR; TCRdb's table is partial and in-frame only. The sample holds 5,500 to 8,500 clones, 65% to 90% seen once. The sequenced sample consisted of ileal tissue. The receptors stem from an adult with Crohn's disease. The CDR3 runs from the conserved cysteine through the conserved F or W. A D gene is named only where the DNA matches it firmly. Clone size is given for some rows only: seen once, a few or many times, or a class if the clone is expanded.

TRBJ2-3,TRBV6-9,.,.,TGTGCCAGCAGTCCCTTGGGACACTCCTTTAGGTCCATCCCAGATACGCAGTATTTT,CASSPLGHSFRSIPDTQYF
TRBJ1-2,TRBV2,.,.,TGTGCCAGCTGTGAGGGGCCAGCCCAGGCAGCTAACTATGGCTACACCTTC,CASCEGPAQAANYGYTF
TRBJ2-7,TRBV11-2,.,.,TGTGCCAGCAGCCCCGACCGGGGGTCCTACGAGCAGTACTTC,CASSPDRGSYEQYF
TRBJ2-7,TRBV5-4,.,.,TGTGCCAGCAGCTCCCGGGACATCTACGAGCAGTACTTC,CASSSRDIYEQYF
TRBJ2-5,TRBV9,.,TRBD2,TGTGCCAGCAGCGTAGGTTCCTCGGCGGGAGGGCGGGAGACCCAGTACTTC,CASSVGSSAGGRETQYF
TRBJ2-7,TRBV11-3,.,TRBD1,TGTGCCAGCAGCGATAGGGACAGGGACCCCTACGAGCAGTACTTC,CASSDRDRDPYEQYF
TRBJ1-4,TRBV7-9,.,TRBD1,TGTGCCAGCACTAACAGGGGAGGTGAAAAACTGTTTTTT,CASTNRGGEKLFF
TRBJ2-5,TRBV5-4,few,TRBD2,TGTGCCAGCAGCAGATCTAGCGGGAGGGCTCTTTACACCCAGTACTTC,CASSRSSGRALYTQYF
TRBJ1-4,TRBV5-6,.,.,TGTGCCAGCAGCTTGCTTGCCGGGGATGAAAAACTGTTTTTT,CASSLLAGDEKLFF
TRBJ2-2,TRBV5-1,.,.,TGCGCCAGCAGCTTGGCGGGGGACGGGGAGCTGTTTTTT,CASSLAGDGELFF
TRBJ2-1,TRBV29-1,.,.,TGCAGCGTTGTAAACCCAGCGGTATTCAATGAGCAGTTCTTC,CSVVNPAVFNEQFF
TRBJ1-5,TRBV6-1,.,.,TGTGCCAGCAGTTGGGAGGCGCGGCAGCCCCAGCATTTT,CASSWEARQPQHF
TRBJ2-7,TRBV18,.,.,TGTGCCAGCTCTCCGTACCTTAGCTCCTACGAGCAGTACTTC,CASSPYLSSYEQYF
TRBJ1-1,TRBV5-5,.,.,TGTGCCAGCAGCTTAGCCCCGAACACTGAAGCTTTCTTT,CASSLAPNTEAFF
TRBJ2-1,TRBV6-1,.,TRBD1,TGTGCCAGCAGATGGGGACAGTACAATGAGCAGTTCTTC,CASRWGQYNEQFF
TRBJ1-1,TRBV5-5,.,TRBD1,TGTGCCAGCAGCCTCGGACAGGGGTACACTGAAGCTTTCTTT,CASSLGQGYTEAFF
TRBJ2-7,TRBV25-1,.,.,TGTGCCAGCAACTTGGGGAGCTCCTACGAGCAGTACTTC,CASNLGSSYEQYF
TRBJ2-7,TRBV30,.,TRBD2,TGTGCCTGGAGTAGGCTAGCGGGTATTGGTTTTTCCTACGAGCAGTACTTC,CAWSRLAGIGFSYEQYF
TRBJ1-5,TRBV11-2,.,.,TGTGCCAGCAGCTTAGACAGGGAGGACAATCAGCCCCAGCATTTT,CASSLDREDNQPQHF
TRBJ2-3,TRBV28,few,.,TGTGCCAGCAGTTTTTATGATACGCAGTATTTT,CASSFYDTQYF
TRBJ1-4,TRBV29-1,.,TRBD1,TGCAGCGGACAGGGAGGAGAGGAAAAACTGTTTTTT,CSGQGGEEKLFF
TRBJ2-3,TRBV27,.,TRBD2,TGTGCCAGCAGTACTCGGACTAGCGGGTCTTTAGATACGCAGTATTTT,CASSTRTSGSLDTQYF
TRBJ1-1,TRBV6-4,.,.,TGTGCCAGCAGTGCGGGGGGAGGTGAAGCTTTCTTT,CASSAGGGEAFF
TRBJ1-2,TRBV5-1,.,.,TGCGCCAGCAGCTTGGGCTTTGGGGAGGCTAACTATGGCTACACCTTC,CASSLGFGEANYGYTF
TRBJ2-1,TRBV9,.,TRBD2,TGTGCCAGCAGCCCCACCATCGGGACTAGCGAGACCTACAATGAGCAGTTCTTC,CASSPTIGTSETYNEQFF
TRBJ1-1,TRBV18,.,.,TGTGCCAGCTCACCACCCACAGGGACGAACACTGAAGCTTTCTTT,CASSPPTGTNTEAFF
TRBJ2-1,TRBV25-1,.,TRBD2,TGTGCCAGCATCCCCGGACTAGCGGGAGGGCTTAGTGAGCAGTTCTTC,CASIPGLAGGLSEQFF
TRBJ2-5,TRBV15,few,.,TGTGCCACCAGCAGAGCGGGAGAGAAGACCCAGTACTTC,CATSRAGEKTQYF
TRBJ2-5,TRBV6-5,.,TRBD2,TGTGCCAGCAATAGAGCGGGAGGGCCCCGGGAGACCCAGTACTTC,CASNRAGGPRETQYF
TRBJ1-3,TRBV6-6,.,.,TGTGCAGTGAGAGCAGCGAGCTCTGGAAACACCATATATTTT,CAVRAASSGNTIYF
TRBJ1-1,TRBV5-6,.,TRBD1,TGTGCCAGCAGCTTGGGGACAGGGGGCGCGGGTATTTATGTGACTGAAGCTTTCTTT,CASSLGTGGAGIYVTEAFF
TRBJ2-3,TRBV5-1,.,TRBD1,TGCGCCAGCAGCTTGAACAGGGGTCTAACAGATACGCAGTATTTT,CASSLNRGLTDTQYF
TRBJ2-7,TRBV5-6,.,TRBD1,TGTGCCAGCAGCCCACTTTCTTGGACAGGGATTTCCTACGAGCAGTACTTC,CASSPLSWTGISYEQYF
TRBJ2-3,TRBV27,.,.,TGTGCCAGCAGTCGGCAGGCTGACACAGATACGCAGTATTTT,CASSRQADTDTQYF
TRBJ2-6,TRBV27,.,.,TGTGCCAGCAGTTTAGAGGGCGGGATCGGGGCCAACGTCCTGACTTTC,CASSLEGGIGANVLTF
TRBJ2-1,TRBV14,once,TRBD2,TGTGCCAGCAGCCGGGGACTAACCTATGAGCAGTTCTTC,CASSRGLTYEQFF
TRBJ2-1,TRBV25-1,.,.,TGTGCCAGCAGTGAATTAGGCGGTAGCGCTCGGAATGAGCAGTTCTTC,CASSELGGSARNEQFF
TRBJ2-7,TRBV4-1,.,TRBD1,TGCGCCAGCAGCCAGGGGACAGGGGATTCCTACGAGCAGTACTTC,CASSQGTGDSYEQYF
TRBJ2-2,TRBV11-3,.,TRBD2,TGTGCCAGCAGCTCCAGACTAGCTGAGAACACCGGGGAGCTGTTTTTT,CASSSRLAENTGELFF
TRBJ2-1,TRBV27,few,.,TGTGCCAGCAGTTTAACAGGACCCTACAATGAGCAGTTCTTC,CASSLTGPYNEQFF
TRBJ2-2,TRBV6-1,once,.,TGTGCCAGCAAGATTAGTGTTTTGGGGGAGCTGTTTTTT,CASKISVLGELFF
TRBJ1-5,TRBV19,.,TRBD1,TGTGCCAGTAGTTCCGACAGGGGCAATCAGCCCCAGCATTTT,CASSSDRGNQPQHF
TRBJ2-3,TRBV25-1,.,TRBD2,TGTGCCAGCAGTTCAGGAAGACTAGCGGGAGTAACGGATACGCAGTATTTT,CASSSGRLAGVTDTQYF
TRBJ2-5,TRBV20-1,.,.,TGCAGTGCAAGGGGGGAGACCCAGTACTTC,CSARGETQYF
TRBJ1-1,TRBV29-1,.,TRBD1,TGCAGCGTTCCGGGACAGATGAACACTGAAGCTTTCTTT,CSVPGQMNTEAFF
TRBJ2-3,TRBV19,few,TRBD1,TGTGCCACCGTCGCCGGGACAGGGGCCGATACGCAGTATTTT,CATVAGTGADTQYF
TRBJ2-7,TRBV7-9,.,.,TGTGCCAGCAGCTCATCGGACAGATCCTACGAGCAGTACTTC,CASSSSDRSYEQYF
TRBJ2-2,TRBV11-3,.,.,TGTGCCAGCAGCTTAGTGGAGGAAACCGGGGAGCTGTTTTTT,CASSLVEETGELFF
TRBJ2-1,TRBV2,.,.,TGTGCCAGCGGGTCGGGAGCGAGGGGCAATGAGCAGTTCTTC,CASGSGARGNEQFF
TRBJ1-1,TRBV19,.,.,TGTGCCAGTAGTCTCGGACATTTCACTGAAGCTTTCTTT,CASSLGHFTEAFF
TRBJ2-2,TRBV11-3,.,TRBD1,TGTGCCAGCAGTTCGGGACAGGGTAACACCGGGGAGCTGTTTTTT,CASSSGQGNTGELFF
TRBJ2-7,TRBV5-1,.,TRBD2,TGCGCCAGCAGCTTGGAAGTACCTAGCGGATACTACGAGCAGTACTTC,CASSLEVPSGYYEQYF
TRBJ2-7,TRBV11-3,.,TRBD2,TGTGCCAGCAGCCGTCTAGCGGTCGCATTCTACGAGCAGTACTTC,CASSRLAVAFYEQYF